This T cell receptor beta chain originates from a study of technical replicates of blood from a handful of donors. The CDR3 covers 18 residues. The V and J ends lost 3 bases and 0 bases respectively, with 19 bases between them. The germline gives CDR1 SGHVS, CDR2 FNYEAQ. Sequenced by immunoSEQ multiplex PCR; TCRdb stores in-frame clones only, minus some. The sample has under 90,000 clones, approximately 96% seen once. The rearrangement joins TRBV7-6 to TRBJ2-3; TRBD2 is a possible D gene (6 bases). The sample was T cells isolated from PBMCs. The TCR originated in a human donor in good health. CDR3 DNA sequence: TGTGCCAGCAGCTTCGCCCCGGGACTTAGCTCTAGCACAGATACGCAGTATTTT. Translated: CASSFAPGLSSSTDTQYF.